The present T cell receptor (beta chain) was sequenced within a study of blood T cell repertoires in COVID-19. The CDR3 covers 11 residues. CDR1 is SGHDT, CDR2 YYEEEE, per germline. V lost 0 bases to trimming and J lost 11 bases, with 8 bases between them. The method was immunoSEQ multiplex PCR; TCRdb's version includes in-frame clones alone and lacks a portion of them. This sample yields 300,000 to 450,000 clones, of which roughly 85% are seen a single time; roughly 3.4% belongs to the top ten. The chain recombines TRBV5-6 with TRBJ1-2, with a weak D call TRBD1 (5 bases). This clonotype was sampled from a woman aged 18-29 years with acute or convalescent COVID-19. The specimen sequenced was peripheral blood. The DNA of the CDR3 is TGTGCCAGCAGCTTGGCTAAGGGGTACACCTTC. Its protein is CASSLAKGYTF.